The rows below give T cell receptor beta chains drawn from one sample of a study of blood T cell repertoires in COVID-19. TCRdb keeps only in-frame clones here, not all; method: immunoSEQ multiplex PCR. The sample holds a few hundred thousand clones, roughly nine tenths seen once. Sequencing was done on a sample of peripheral blood. The receptor set was obtained from a woman aged 45-59 years with acute or convalescent COVID-19. Both conserved end residues are part of each CDR3. D genes are given only for firm matches. Some rows have no size entry. The others give once, few or many, or a class for an expanded clone.

clone_size | j_call | d_call | v_call | cdr3_aa | cdr3_nt
- | TRBJ1-1 | - | TRBV11-2 | CASSVPRASGTEAFF | TGTGCCAGCAGCGTCCCCAGGGCATCGGGCACTGAAGCTTTCTTT
- | TRBJ2-1 | TRBD2 | TRBV10-3 | CAISGRLAKEYNEQFF | TGTGCCATCAGTGGGAGACTAGCGAAAGAGTACAATGAGCAGTTCTTC
- | TRBJ2-1 | - | TRBV30 | CAWRGVNEQFF | TGTGCCTGGAGAGGGGTCAATGAGCAGTTCTTC
- | TRBJ2-3 | TRBD1 | TRBV19 | CASSTLQGQGGTDTQYF | TGTGCCAGTAGTACCCTTCAGGGACAGGGGGGCACAGATACGCAGTATTTT
few | TRBJ2-5 | TRBD2 | TRBV7-2 | CASSILAGETQYF | TGTGCCAGCAGCATTCTAGCGGGGGAGACCCAGTACTTC
- | TRBJ2-1 | TRBD2 | TRBV7-2 | CASSLGAASGAYNEQFF | TGTGCCAGCAGCCTAGGGGCCGCTAGCGGGGCTTACAATGAGCAGTTCTTC
- | TRBJ2-3 | TRBD1 | TRBV5-4 | CASSYQGVDTQYF | TGTGCCAGCAGCTACCAGGGGGTAGATACGCAGTATTTT
- | TRBJ2-7 | TRBD2 | TRBV5-1 | CASSLDREEEQYF | TGCGCCAGCAGCTTGGACCGGGAGGAGGAGCAGTACTTC
- | TRBJ1-5 | - | TRBV18 | CASNLDRTNQPQHF | TGTGCCAGCAATTTGGACAGAACCAATCAGCCCCAGCATTTT
- | TRBJ2-7 | - | TRBV7-9 | CASSSDRVPYEQYF | TGTGCCAGCAGCTCTGATCGGGTCCCCTACGAGCAGTACTTC
- | TRBJ1-2 | - | TRBV6-2/TRBV6-3 | CASSQYGGDYGYTF | TGTGCCAGCAGTCAGTATGGAGGGGACTATGGCTACACCTTC
- | TRBJ2-7 | TRBD1 | TRBV6-2/TRBV6-3 | CASSSMIRQGAYEQYF | TGTGCCAGCAGTTCTATGATACGACAGGGGGCCTACGAGCAGTACTTC
- | TRBJ1-6 | TRBD1 | TRBV6-5 | CASSYRTGAYNSPLHF | TGTGCCAGCAGTTACCGGACAGGGGCCTATAATTCACCCCTCCACTTT
- | TRBJ1-4 | - | TRBV11-2 | CASSPGQINNEKLFF | TGTGCCAGCAGCCCTGGACAGATTAATAATGAAAAACTGTTTTTT
few | TRBJ2-1 | TRBD1 | TRBV4-1 | CASSQELGGQGALNEQFF | TGCGCCAGCAGCCAAGAACTGGGGGGCCAGGGGGCGTTAAATGAGCAGTTCTTC
few | TRBJ2-2 | TRBD2 | TRBV9 | CASSDHLRGGTGELFF | TGTGCCAGCAGCGATCACCTGCGGGGGGGGACCGGGGAGCTGTTTTTT
- | TRBJ2-5 | TRBD1 | TRBV11-3 | CASSPRDRGRETQYF | TGTGCCAGCAGCCCCCGGGACAGGGGGCGAGAGACCCAGTACTTC
- | TRBJ1-5 | TRBD1 | TRBV24-1 | CATSDSGTGGVMSPQHF | TGTGCCACCAGTGACTCCGGGACAGGGGGTGTCATGTCGCCCCAGCATTTT
once | TRBJ1-5 | TRBD1 | TRBV28 | CASSIWDRPGNQPQHF | TGTGCCAGCAGTATATGGGACAGGCCAGGCAATCAGCCCCAGCATTTT
- | TRBJ2-5 | TRBD2 | TRBV7-2 | CASSTGTSAFWEETQYF | TGTGCCAGCAGCACGGGGACTAGCGCGTTTTGGGAGGAGACCCAGTACTTC
- | TRBJ2-1 | TRBD2 | TRBV18 | CASSPPGLAGYNEQFF | TGTGCCAGCTCACCGCCGGGACTAGCGGGGTACAATGAGCAGTTCTTC
few | TRBJ1-1 | TRBD1 | TRBV7-2 | CASRLTGGGNTEAFF | TGTGCCAGCAGGTTGACAGGGGGCGGTAACACTGAAGCTTTCTTT
- | TRBJ2-7 | TRBD1 | TRBV28 | CASSLSRTGNEQYF | TGTGCCAGCAGTTTATCCCGGACAGGGAATGAGCAGTACTTC
- | TRBJ1-1 | - | TRBV5-1 | CASSLAGETEAFF | TGCGCCAGCAGCTTGGCTGGGGAGACTGAAGCTTTCTTT
- | TRBJ2-3 | TRBD2 | TRBV5-4 | CASSLVSGGAQTDTQYF | TGTGCCAGCAGCTTGGTGAGCGGGGGGGCGCAGACAGATACGCAGTATTTT
few | TRBJ1-1 | - | TRBV7-2 | CASSLVANSNTEAFF | TGTGCCAGCAGCTTAGTTGCCAACTCGAACACTGAAGCTTTCTTT
- | TRBJ1-1 | - | TRBV9 | CASSLSPGYTTEAFF | TGTGCCAGCAGCCTCAGTCCGGGGTATACGACTGAAGCTTTCTTT
- | TRBJ2-3 | - | TRBV29-1 | CSVGPSTDTQYF | TGCAGCGTGGGGCCCAGCACAGATACGCAGTATTTT